The 2 T cell receptor beta chains reported below all come from one sample, sequenced in a study of blood T cell repertoires in COVID-19. Produced via immunoSEQ multiplex PCR; TCRdb's table is partial and in-frame only. This table holds over 200,000 clones, 86% found once. The sample was peripheral blood. These receptors originate from a man aged 45 to 65 with COVID-19, enrolled during active disease.

This sequence joins TRBV28 and TRBJ1-5; D is uncertain. With 2 bases removed from V and 0 bases from J, the gap between germline ends came to 8 bases. The V gene's germline CDR1 is MDHEN and CDR2 SYDVKM. The CDR3 length is 15 residues. CDR3 residues: CASSLVPDSNQPQHF. In nucleotides, the CDR3 is TGTGCCAGCAGTTTAGTACCAGATAGCAATCAGCCCCAGCATTTT. Using reference TRBV28 and TRBJ1-5 for the parts outside the CDR3, the full variable domain is DVKVTQSSRYLVKRTGEKVFLECVQDMDHENMFWYRQDPGLGLRLIYFSYDVKMKEKGDIPEGYSVSREKKERFSLILESASTNQTSMYLCASSLVPDSNQPQHFGDGTRLSIL.

The chain joins TRBV7-6 to TRBJ2-5; 10 bases are a match to TRBD2. Per germline, CDR1 SGHVS and CDR2 FNYEAQ. Trimming cost V 5 bases and J 3 bases; bases outside gene matches: 9. This CDR3 comprises 16 residues. The CDR3 reads CASSRGLAALEETQYF. DNA of the CDR3: TGTGCCAGCAGCCGCGGACTAGCGGCCTTGGAAGAGACCCAGTACTTC.